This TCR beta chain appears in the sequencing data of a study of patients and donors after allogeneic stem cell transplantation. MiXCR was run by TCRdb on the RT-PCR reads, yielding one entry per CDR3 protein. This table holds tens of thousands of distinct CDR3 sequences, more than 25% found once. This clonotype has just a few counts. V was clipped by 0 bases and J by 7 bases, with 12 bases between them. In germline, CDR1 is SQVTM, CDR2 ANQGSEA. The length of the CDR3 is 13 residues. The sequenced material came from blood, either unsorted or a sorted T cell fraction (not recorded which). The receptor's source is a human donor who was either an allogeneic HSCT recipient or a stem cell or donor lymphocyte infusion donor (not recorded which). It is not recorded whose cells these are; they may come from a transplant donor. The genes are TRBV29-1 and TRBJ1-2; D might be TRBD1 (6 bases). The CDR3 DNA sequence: TGCAGCGTTGAAGATCCGCAGGGGTTTGGCTACACCTTC. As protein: CSVEDPQGFGYTF. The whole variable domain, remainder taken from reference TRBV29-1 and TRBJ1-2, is SAVISQKPSRDICQRGTSLTIQCQVDSQVTMMFWYRQQPGQSLTLIATANQGSEATYESGFVIDKFPISRPNLTFSTLTVSNMSPEDSSIYLCSVEDPQGFGYTFGSGTRLTVV.